This TCR beta chain was observed in a study of cytomegalovirus exposure and HLA in healthy donors. The wider study: The 120 validation repertoires used the same platform as the approximately 670 first-cohort repertoires (as reported by a later analysis).

On this clone: Its antigen is currently unknown.

Produced via immunoSEQ multiplex PCR; TCRdb's table is partial and in-frame only. Among 70,000 or so clones listed, 94% were seen once. Study-wide points: Most TCR sequences showed up rarely, but some public TCRs showed up in many donors. Reports credit the classifier with highly specific, highly sensitive diagnosis of cytomegalovirus status. Specificity for CMV antigens was confirmed in vitro for a few of the CMV-associated chains.

Sequences were obtained from PBMCs. The sequence was obtained from a young woman in good health and CMV-seropositive.

The CDR3 region is CASSSTGWLGQPQHF. The CDR3 DNA reads as TGTGCCAGCAGTTCGACAGGGTGGCTGGGTCAGCCCCAGCATTTT. V and J are TRBV28 and TRBJ1-5; 7 bases map to TRBD1. Trimming removed 4 bases from V and 6 bases from J; junction bases left unmatched: 9. Germline V gives CDR1 MDHEN, CDR2 SYDVKM. This CDR3 is built from 15 residues.